The present TCR beta chain was sequenced within a study of post-analysis software for immune sequencing data. TCR beta libraries were prepared from cDNA with unique molecular identifiers. TCRdb ran MiXCR on the PCR reads and lists one entry per CDR3 protein. This table has a few hundred thousand distinct CDR3 sequences, 34% appearing once. Regarding the study as a whole: Among five TRBV segments more frequent in patients than controls were TRBV5-6, TRBV5-1 and TRBV20-1.

In this sample, this clonotype turned up a few times. The antigen is not known. V was pared by 3 bases and J by 5 bases, with 13 bases of the junction left unmatched. This CDR3 has 18 amino acids. In germline, CDR1 is SGHRS, CDR2 YFSETQ. V usage is TRBV5-1 and J usage is TRBJ2-5; 13 bases map to TRBD2. Sequencing used blood. The sequence came from a girl aged 2-17 years with multiple sclerosis. This chain's CDR3 is CASSSGTSGIPPWETQYF. CDR3 coding DNA: TGCGCCAGCAGCTCCGGGACTAGCGGGATCCCTCCGTGGGAGACCCAGTACTTC.